Listed here are 14 T cell receptor beta chains from one sample, sequenced in a study of T cells in localized non-small cell lung cancer. The table came from immunoSEQ multiplex PCR; TCRdb's copy has only in-frame clones and leaves some out. Of around 840 clones detected, 20% to 25% appear once; the ten largest clones hold less than 40%. Specimen: lung tumor tissue, collected before any cancer treatment. The receptor set was obtained from a female donor of 60 years or more with stage I lung adenocarcinoma.

This clone is large by share. This chain uses TRBV11-3 with TRBJ1-5; 7 bases line up with TRBD1. Germline trimming cut 4 bases from V and 4 bases from J; bases unmatched to any gene: 4. This CDR3 is built from 14 residues. Germline values: CDR1 SGHNT, CDR2 YENEEA. CDR3 sequence: CASSSYRGNQPQHF. CDR3 in DNA: TGTGCCAGCAGCTCGTACAGGGGTAATCAGCCCCAGCATTTT.

Sample share makes this clone medium-sized. The gene calls are TRBV11-3 and TRBJ2-2; TRBD1 is a possible D gene (7 bases). The CDR3 totals 16 residues. Germline loops: CDR1 SGHNT, CDR2 YENEEA. The V end was cut by 7 bases, the J end by 0 bases, with 15 bases between. CDR3 DNA sequence: TGTGCCAGCACCCAACGGGGGACAGCGAACACCGGGGAGCTGTTTTTT. The encoded protein is CASTQRGTANTGELFF.

This clone was detected only a few times. The chain is built from TRBV19 and TRBJ1-5; D is uncertain. This CDR3 has 15 amino acids. CDR1 is LNHDA and CDR2 is SQIVND in the germline V gene (reference sequence). V lost 7 bases to trimming and J lost 0 bases, with 13 bases between them. CDR3 protein: CASTMWDSSNQPQHF. CDR3 nucleotide sequence: TGTGCCAGTACCATGTGGGATTCTAGCAATCAGCCCCAGCATTTT.

V usage is TRBV19 and J usage is TRBJ2-3; 8 bases match TRBD1. This CDR3 spans 13 amino acids. With 7 bases clipped from V and 4 bases from J, the junction kept 4 bases outside the gene matches. CDR1 and CDR2 from the germline V gene are LNHDA and SQIVND (reference sequence). The CDR3 loop reads CASTGQGADTQYF. The DNA for the CDR3 is TGTGCCAGTACAGGACAGGGTGCAGATACGCAGTATTTT.

The genes are TRBV4-1 and TRBJ2-3; 10 bases are shared with TRBD2. The trim removed 0 bases at V and 2 bases at J, leaving 8 bases unmatched. This CDR3 is 18 amino acids long. The germline gives CDR1 MGHRA, CDR2 YSYEKL. The CDR3 sequence is CASSQDVGLAEYTDTQYF. In DNA form, the CDR3 reads TGCGCCAGCAGCCAAGACGTCGGACTAGCGGAATACACAGATACGCAGTATTTT.

This chain uses TRBV5-1 with TRBJ2-5, with D perhaps matching TRBD1 (6 bases). The ends were cut back, 4 bases at V and 4 bases at J, with 26 bases in the middle. Looked up from germline, CDR1 is SGHRS and CDR2 is YFSETQ. This CDR3 is built from 18 residues. The CDR3 sequence: CASSLWGSGTIRAETQYF. The CDR3 nucleotides read TGCGCCAGCAGCCTCTGGGGGTCAGGGACAATAAGGGCAGAGACCCAGTACTTC. The complete variable domain, with remaining parts taken from reference TRBV5-1 and TRBJ2-5, reads KAGVTQTPRYLIKTRGQQVTLSCSPISGHRSVSWYQQTPGQGLQFLFEYFSETQRNKGNFPGRFSGRQFSNSRSEMNVSTLELGDSALYLCASSLWGSGTIRAETQYFGPGTRLLVL.

This clone is termed medium-sized. The rearrangement links TRBV11-3 to TRBJ2-7; 9 nucleotides align to TRBD1. CDR1 and CDR2 (germline): SGHNT, YENEEA. The CDR3 is 14 amino acids. Unmatched junction bases numbered 5, after V lost 4 bases and J lost 4 bases. The CDR3 sequence: CASSYTGGGYEQYF. In DNA, the CDR3 is TGTGCCAGCAGCTATACAGGGGGCGGTTACGAGCAGTACTTC.

This sequence joins TRBV18 and TRBJ2-5; 8 bases fit TRBD2. This CDR3 has 13 residues. V trimming: 6 bases; J trimming: 4 bases; junction bases outside the gene matches: 4. Germline CDR1 reads KGHSH; CDR2 reads LQKENI. The CDR3 is CASSQGLGETQYF. The CDR3 DNA reads TGTGCCAGCTCCCAGGGACTAGGAGAGACCCAGTACTTC.

This clone was seen a handful of times. At one end, the junction sequence differs from germline, possibly due to a read error. V gene TRBV6-8 combines with J gene TRBJ2-3; TRBD1 matches 8 bases. The CDR3 has 14 amino acids. CDR1 MNHGY and CDR2 SAAAGT come from the germline V gene. DNA for the CDR3: TGTGCCAGCAGTGACTCACAGGGGGCAGATACGCAGTATTTT. It yields the protein CASSDSQGADTQYF.

The chain uses TRBV28 and TRBJ2-5; TRBD2 aligns across 11 bases. V dropped 9 bases and J dropped 4; count of bases not matched to a gene: 13. Per the germline V gene, CDR1 is MDHEN and CDR2 is SYDVKM. The CDR3 contains 16 residues. The CDR3: CASRGLAGGGAETQYF. CDR3 in DNA: TGTGCCAGTCGGGGGCTAGCGGGAGGAGGGGCAGAGACCCAGTACTTC.

V usage is TRBV11-3 and J usage is TRBJ1-2; 7 bases align to TRBD1. The V gene end was trimmed by 0 bases and the J gene end by 2 bases; junction bases not matched to a gene: 9. This CDR3 contains 17 residues. The V gene's germline CDR1 is SGHNT and CDR2 YENEEA. The DNA for the CDR3 is TGTGCCAGCAGCTTAGAAATTTGGGACAGTAGAAACTATGGCTACACCTTC. The encoded protein is CASSLEIWDSRNYGYTF.

This clone occurred a few times. CDR3 nucleotides: TGCGCCAGCAGCTCACAGGGAATCGGGGAGCTGTTTTTT. Translating gives CASSSQGIGELFF. The chain couples TRBV23-1 to TRBJ2-2; D possibly corresponds to TRBD1 (6 bases). TRBV23-1 is reported as an ORF; its role is uncertain. The V end was cut by 6 bases, the J end by 7 bases, with 12 bases between. This CDR3 has 13 amino acids.

The J gene is TRBJ2-2, the V gene TRBV29-1; weak D call: TRBD1 (6 bases). This CDR3 has 12 residues. In germline, CDR1 is SQVTM, CDR2 ANQGSEA. V was cut by 6 bases and J by 4 bases, with 9 bases left in between. CDR3: CSVRQATGELFF. The CDR3 DNA reads TGCAGCGTACGACAGGCCACCGGGGAGCTGTTTTTT.

This sequence joins TRBV19 and TRBJ1-2, with 11 bases matching TRBD1. Trimming cost V 1 base and J 8 bases; bases outside gene matches: 15. The CDR3 loop spans 18 amino acids. The germline CDR1 and CDR2 sequences are LNHDA and SQIVND (reference sequence). CDR3 bases: TGTGCCAGTAGTATAGCCCCGGGACAGGGGGTCCCGGAAGGCGGCTACACCTTC. This codes for CASSIAPGQGVPEGGYTF.